The 22 T cell receptor beta chains presented below share a single source sample, sequenced in a study of cytomegalovirus exposure and HLA in healthy donors. TCRdb's table, derived via immunoSEQ multiplex PCR, lists solely in-frame clones and lacks some. The sample has 150,000 to 200,000 clones; 86% are singletons. Input material: PBMCs. Receptors were obtained from a woman under 30 in good health and CMV-seronegative.

The chain links TRBV27 to TRBJ1-1, with D perhaps TRBD1 (5 bases). This CDR3 spans 15 amino acids. The germline V and J ends were trimmed by 4 bases and 0 bases, with 12 bases remaining between them. The germline CDR1 and CDR2 sequences are MNHEY and SMNVEV (reference sequence). The CDR3 DNA is TGTGCCAGCAGTTGGGGGGTAGGGATGAACACTGAAGCTTTCTTT. This codes for CASSWGVGMNTEAFF.

The chain is built from TRBV6-1 and TRBJ2-3; 8 bases are shared with TRBD1. The CDR3 sequence is 14 residues long. In germline, CDR1 is MNHNS, CDR2 SASEGT. V lost 3 bases to trimming and J lost 6 bases; unmatched junction nucleotides: 5. CDR3 DNA: TGTGCCAGCAGTGAGGACAGGGTCATCGATACGCAGTATTTT. Translated, it gives CASSEDRVIDTQYF.

The chain is built from TRBV6-1 and TRBJ2-7; perhaps TRBD1 as D (5 bases). Germline V gene data show CDR1 as MNHNS and CDR2 as SASEGT. The CDR3 runs 15 residues. Between the trimmed V and J ends, which lost 8 bases and 2 bases, there was a span of 19 bases. The CDR3 bases are TGTGCCAGCGTACGAAGGTCCAGGGCGACCTACGAGCAGTACTTC. Translating gives CASVRRSRATYEQYF.

Here the CDR3 DNA reads TGTGCCAGCAGCTCCCCACCCAAAACAGGGCAGTTTAACACCGGGGAGCTGTTTTTT. It codes for CASSSPPKTGQFNTGELFF. V usage is TRBV13 and J usage is TRBJ2-2, with a weak D call TRBD1 (6 bases). V lost 4 bases and J 2 bases, leaving 23 bases between the germline ends. The CDR3 has 19 residues. CDR1 and CDR2 (germline): PRHDT, FYEKMQ (reference sequence).

This chain links TRBV27 with TRBJ2-7; perhaps TRBD2 as D (6 bases). The CDR3 sequence is 15 residues long. The V end was cut by 2 bases, the J end by 4 bases, with 15 bases between. Looked up from germline, CDR1 is MNHEY and CDR2 is SMNVEV (reference sequence). The CDR3 protein is CASSLKAGLSYEQYF. The CDR3 DNA follows: TGTGCCAGCAGTTTAAAGGCGGGGCTCTCTTACGAGCAGTACTTC.

The rearrangement joins TRBV5-4 to TRBJ2-7; 7 nucleotides match TRBD1. This CDR3 has 12 amino acids. Trimming removed 7 bases from V and 0 bases from J; junction bases left unmatched: 1. Per the germline V gene, CDR1 is SGHNT and CDR2 is YYREEE (reference sequence). The CDR3 reads CASGQDSYEQYF. The CDR3 nucleotides are TGTGCCAGCGGACAGGACTCCTACGAGCAGTACTTC.

Only a few counts were recorded for this clone. The genes are TRBV7-2 and TRBJ2-7, with TRBD2 matching over 7 bases. CDR3 length: 12 amino acids. V trimming: 5 bases; J trimming: 7 bases; junction bases outside the gene matches: 5. The germline V gene encodes CDR1 SGHTA and CDR2 FQGNSA. In nucleotides, the CDR3 is TGTGCCAGCAGCCTTAACGGGGGGGAGCAGTACTTC. Encoded protein: CASSLNGGEQYF.

The chain is built from TRBV6-5 and TRBJ2-3; TRBD2 aligns across 11 bases. In germline, CDR1 is MNHEY, CDR2 SVGAGI. There are 14 residues in the CDR3. The V gene end was trimmed by 6 bases and the J gene end by 8 bases; junction bases not matched to a gene: 7. The CDR3 protein is CASRYSGGEGTQYF. CDR3 nucleotide sequence: TGTGCCAGCAGATATAGCGGGGGGGAAGGTACGCAGTATTTT.

The chain links TRBV27 to TRBJ2-5; 9 nucleotides agree with TRBD2. With 5 bases clipped from V and 2 bases from J, the junction kept 9 bases outside the gene matches. The CDR3 is 16 residues long. CDR1 is MNHEY and CDR2 is SMNVEV in the germline V gene (reference sequence). The CDR3 coding sequence is TGTGCCAGCAGTCCCGCAGGTAGCGGGAGTCAAGAGACCCAGTACTTC. Protein: CASSPAGSGSQETQYF.

V and J are TRBV15 and TRBJ2-7, with TRBD2 identical over 7 bases. Germline V gene data show CDR1 as LNHNV and CDR2 as YYDKDF (reference sequence). CDR3 length: 16 residues. Germline trimming cut 1 base from V and 0 bases from J; bases unmatched to any gene: 6. CDR3 in DNA: TGTGCCACCAGCAGAGCGCTAGCGGACTCCTCCTACGAGCAGTACTTC. Protein sequence: CATSRALADSSYEQYF.

This clone has a handful of counts. J is TRBJ1-1 and V is TRBV5-6, with a weak D call TRBD1 (6 bases). CDR1 SGHDT and CDR2 YYEEEE come from the germline V gene. Trimming left V 5 bases short and J 0 bases short, with 17 bases between. CDR3 length: 16 residues. CDR3 DNA sequence: TGTGCCAGCAGGCGGAGGACAGTAACTTTGAACACTGAAGCTTTCTTT. Amino acids: CASRRRTVTLNTEAFF.

The chain recombines TRBV11-3 with TRBJ2-2, with 8 bases matching TRBD2. CDR3 size: 14 residues. Per germline, CDR1 SGHNT and CDR2 YENEEA. The trim removed 4 bases at V and 6 bases at J, leaving 4 bases unmatched. The CDR3 coding sequence is TGTGCCAGCAGCTACGGACTAGCCGCCGGGGAGCTGTTTTTT. Translated: CASSYGLAAGELFF.

This chain links TRBV5-4 with TRBJ1-1, with D perhaps TRBD1 (6 bases). CDR3 length equals 14 residues. Looked up from germline, CDR1 is SGHNT and CDR2 is YYREEE (reference sequence). The V end lost 2 bases, the J end lost 1 base, and 9 bases lay between the germline ends. CDR3 DNA sequence: TGTGCCAGCAGCTTTGGACAGAAGAACACTGAAGCTTTCTTT. Protein product: CASSFGQKNTEAFF. Drawing the rest from reference TRBV5-4 and TRBJ1-1, the complete variable domain is ETGVTQSPTHLIKTRGQQVTLRCSSQSGHNTVSWYQQALGQGPQFIFQYYREEENGRGNFPPRFSGLQFPNYSSELNVNALELDDSALYLCASSFGQKNTEAFFGQGTRLTVV.

The V and J genes are TRBV30 and TRBJ2-7, with 8 positions matching TRBD1. This CDR3 is 13 amino acids long. The germline gives CDR1 GTSNPN, CDR2 SVGIG (reference sequence). V shed 0 bases, J shed 7 bases, and the junction held 5 bases outside the gene matches. CDR3 sequence reads: CAWSVITGGEQYF. The DNA for the CDR3 is TGTGCCTGGAGTGTTATAACAGGGGGGGAGCAGTACTTC. Combining the CDR3 with reference TRBV30 and TRBJ2-7 gives the whole variable domain SQTIHQWPATLVQPVGSPLSLECTVEGTSNPNLYWYRQAAGRGLQLLFYSVGIGQISSEVPQNLSASRPQDRQFILSSKKLLLSDSGFYLCAWSVITGGEQYFGPGTRLTVT.

V usage is TRBV4-3 and J usage is TRBJ1-1; D unclear. V was shortened by 0 bases and J by 3 bases, with 20 bases between the two germline ends. Germline V gene lookup returns CDR1 LGHNA and CDR2 YSLEER. This CDR3 spans 18 amino acids. CDR3 nucleotides: TGCGCCAGCAGCCAAGATCTTCAGGTCGGAGGGAGACACACTGAAGCTTTCTTT. The encoded protein is CASSQDLQVGGRHTEAFF.

As to this clone: This sample includes further DNA sequences coding for the same CDR3. This rearrangement joins TRBV2 to TRBJ2-3; 7 bases align to TRBD1. This CDR3 has 15 residues. Germline V CDR1 and CDR2: SNHLY, FYNNEI. V was pared by 4 bases and J by 1 base, with 5 bases of the junction left unmatched. CDR3 DNA: TGTGCCAGCAGTGGGCAGGGGGTGGGCACAGATACGCAGTATTTT. It codes for CASSGQGVGTDTQYF. The complete variable domain, with remaining parts taken from reference TRBV2 and TRBJ2-3, reads EPEVTQTPSHQVTQMGQEVILRCVPISNHLYFYWYRQILGQKVEFLVSFYNNEISEKSEIFDDQFSVERPDGSNFTLKIRSTKLEDSAMYFCASSGQGVGTDTQYFGPGTRLTVL.

A note on this clone: Other nucleotide sequences in the sample specify the same CDR3. The chain couples TRBV7-2 to TRBJ2-7; 7 bases are a match to TRBD2. This CDR3 is 14 amino acids long. The J segment lost 4 bases and the V segment lost 2 bases, leaving 5 bases of the junction unmatched. Germline V gene sequence: CDR1 SGHTA, CDR2 FQGNSA. The CDR3 protein is CASSLSRGGYEQYF. The CDR3 DNA reads as TGTGCCAGCAGCTTATCTAGGGGAGGGTACGAGCAGTACTTC. Full variable domain (outside the CDR3, taken from reference TRBV7-2 and TRBJ2-7): GAGVSQSPSNKVTEKGKDVELRCDPISGHTALYWYRQSLGQGLEFLIYFQGNSAPDKSGLPSDRFSAERTGGSVSTLTIQRTQQEDSAVYLCASSLSRGGYEQYFGPGTRLTVT.

The chain recombines TRBV14 with TRBJ2-2, with 7 positions matching TRBD2. This CDR3 region has 18 residues. With V trimmed by 3 bases and J by 1 base, 11 bases remained unmatched. Germline V gives CDR1 SGHDN, CDR2 FVKESK. CDR3 region: CASSHYVTAGLNTGELFF. CDR3 coding DNA: TGTGCCAGCAGCCACTATGTGACAGCGGGGCTGAACACCGGGGAGCTGTTTTTT.

The rearrangement uses TRBV18 and TRBJ1-5; maybe TRBD1 (6 bases). This CDR3 contains 13 residues. CDR1 is KGHSH, CDR2 LQKENI, per germline. The germline V and J ends were trimmed by 8 bases and 3 bases, with 11 bases remaining between them. The chain's CDR3 is CASTGTNNQPQHF. In DNA, the CDR3 is TGTGCCAGCACAGGGACAAACAATCAGCCCCAGCATTTT.

The chain carries TRBV27 and TRBJ1-6, with no clear D. The germline CDR1 and CDR2 sequences are MNHEY and SMNVEV (reference sequence). Trimming left V 1 base short and J 3 bases short, with 10 bases between. CDR3 length: 16 amino acids. The DNA for the CDR3 is TGTGCCAGCAGTTTATTGGGCGTTAGCTATAATTCACCCCTCCACTTT. Translated, it gives CASSLLGVSYNSPLHF.

The J gene is TRBJ1-5, the V gene TRBV19, with D possibly matching TRBD1 (5 bases). V shed 7 bases and J shed 5 bases, with 12 bases lying between them. The germline gives CDR1 LNHDA, CDR2 SQIVND (reference sequence). The CDR3 runs to 13 residues. CDR3 in amino acids: CASIGQGHQPQHF. As DNA, the CDR3 is TGTGCCAGTATTGGGCAGGGCCATCAGCCCCAGCATTTT.

CDR3 nucleotide sequence: TGTGCCAGCAGTGTAGAGTCAAGCGGGGGGCTGGAGACCCAGTACTTC. It specifies CASSVESSGGLETQYF. The V gene is TRBV2, the J gene TRBJ2-5, with 9 bases fitting TRBD2. Germline-derived CDR1 and CDR2 are SNHLY and FYNNEI. CDR3 length equals 16 residues. The V and J ends lost 4 bases and 5 bases, in that order; junction bases with no gene match: 11.